The 30 T cell receptor beta chains reported below all come from one sample, sequenced in a study of cytomegalovirus exposure and HLA in healthy donors. 13 Jbeta primers and 60 Vbeta primers were used for the PCR. The assay was immunoSEQ multiplex PCR, and TCRdb's table has in-frame clones only and misses some. There are about 150,000 clones in the sample; approximately 63% occur only once, and roughly 2% lies in the top ten. Sequencing was performed on PBMCs. The receptor set was obtained from a woman aged 55-75 years in good health and CMV-seropositive.

This clone was seen only once. This same CDR3 is encoded by further DNA sequences in the sample. The V call is TRBV29-1, the J call TRBJ1-1; 10 positions match TRBD1. This CDR3 contains 13 residues. Germline V gene lookup returns CDR1 SQVTM and CDR2 ANQGSEA. J was trimmed by 3 bases and V by 6 bases; bases with no gene match: 4. Here the CDR3 reads CSVRTGGDTEAFF. The CDR3 DNA reads TGCAGCGTGCGGACAGGGGGTGACACTGAAGCTTTCTTT.

J is TRBJ2-7 and V is TRBV18; the match to TRBD1 covers 9 bases. CDR1 and CDR2 (germline): KGHSH, LQKENI. CDR3 size: 15 residues. The V gene end was trimmed by 3 bases and the J gene end by 2 bases; junction bases not matched to a gene: 5. CDR3 sequence reads: CASSPQGQGTYEQYF. In DNA form, the CDR3 reads TGTGCCAGCTCACCTCAGGGACAGGGTACCTACGAGCAGTACTTC.

As to this clone: Other DNA sequences in this sample translate to the same CDR3. The CDR3 sequence: CASRTQAGGNTIYF. CDR3 in DNA: TGTGCCAGTAGAACCCAAGCAGGGGGAAACACCATATATTTT. The V gene is TRBV6-6, the J gene TRBJ1-3, with a tentative D call TRBD1 (5 bases). Trimming shortened V by 9 bases and J by 4 bases, and 16 bases separated the two germline ends. The CDR3 covers 14 residues. Germline lookup yields CDR1 MNHNY and CDR2 SVGAGI (reference sequence).

The chain has TRBV28 and TRBJ2-7; D remains ambiguous. Germline V lookup: CDR1 MDHEN, CDR2 SYDVKM. V was shortened by 4 bases and J by 7 bases, with 8 bases between the two germline ends. There are 11 residues in the CDR3. For the CDR3, the DNA is TGTGCCAGCAGTTCCAGGTGGGAGCAGTACTTC. This sequence encodes CASSSRWEQYF.

V and J are TRBV7-2 and TRBJ1-5, with 7 bases identical to TRBD1. This CDR3 contains 13 residues. With 4 bases clipped from V and 6 bases from J, the junction kept 3 bases outside the gene matches. The V gene's germline CDR1 is SGHTA and CDR2 FQGNSA. The chain's CDR3 is CASSSTGVQPQHF. DNA for the CDR3: TGTGCCAGCAGCTCCACAGGGGTTCAGCCCCAGCATTTT.

Details on this clone: Distinct nucleotide sequences in the sample also encode this CDR3. The rearrangement uses TRBV5-1 and TRBJ1-1; TRBD1 matches 10 bases. The CDR3 contains 15 residues. The trim removed 0 bases at V and 1 base at J, leaving 0 bases unmatched. Germline V gene data show CDR1 as SGHRS and CDR2 as YFSETQ. CDR3: CASSLGTGGNTEAFF. The CDR3, as DNA: TGCGCCAGCAGCTTGGGGACAGGGGGGAACACTGAAGCTTTCTTT.

The chain uses TRBV6-1 and TRBJ2-6; D is unclear. The CDR3 is made up of 15 amino acids. Germline lookup yields CDR1 MNHNS and CDR2 SASEGT. V lost 4 bases, J lost 2 bases, and 9 bases lay in between. Here the CDR3 DNA reads TGTGCCAGCAGTGCCTCCGTCCCTGGGGCCAACGTCCTGACTTTC. Its translation: CASSASVPGANVLTF.

The chain combines TRBV4-1 with TRBJ1-1; maybe TRBD1 (6 bases). The CDR3 sequence is 13 residues long. In germline, CDR1 is MGHRA, CDR2 YSYEKL. V lost 8 bases and J lost 1, with 11 bases in between. The CDR3 coding sequence is TGCGCCAGCCGAAGGACAGAGAACACTGAAGCTTTCTTT. Amino acid sequence: CASRRTENTEAFF.

This clone appeared many times. This chain joins TRBV19 and TRBJ2-2, with TRBD1 as a possible D gene (6 bases). The germline V and J ends were trimmed by 9 bases and 3 bases, with 23 bases remaining between them. Per the germline V gene, CDR1 is LNHDA and CDR2 is SQIVND (reference sequence). CDR3 length: 17 residues. CDR3 bases: TGTGCCAGCAGTCCGACCAATACAGGGTCGGACACCGGGGAGCTGTTTTTT. Amino acid sequence: CASSPTNTGSDTGELFF.

This clone was counted once. The chain is built from TRBV28 and TRBJ1-2; 7 nucleotides align to TRBD1. Germline CDR1 is MDHEN and CDR2 is SYDVKM. V was clipped by 3 bases and J by 6 bases; unmatched bases: 7. The CDR3 has 14 amino acids. DNA of the CDR3: TGTGCCAGCAGTTTGATCCCAGGGGGTCATGGCTACACCTTC. Translated: CASSLIPGGHGYTF.

The chain joins TRBV7-2 to TRBJ1-5, with no clear D. The germline V gene has CDR1 SGHTA and CDR2 FQGNSA. CDR3 length: 14 residues. V was clipped by 2 bases and J by 7 bases, with 12 bases between them. The CDR3, as DNA: TGTGCCAGCAGCTTATGGCTGTTCACGCAGCCCCAGCATTTT. Translated, it gives CASSLWLFTQPQHF.

This chain joins TRBV18 and TRBJ1-1; tentative D call: TRBD1 (5 bases). Per the germline V gene, CDR1 is KGHSH and CDR2 is LQKENI. V was pared by 6 bases and J by 10 bases, with 18 bases between. The CDR3 runs 13 residues. CDR3: CASSTGGAVIAFF. The CDR3 DNA reads TGTGCCAGCTCCACCGGCGGGGCGGTCATAGCTTTCTTT.

This clone appeared a few times. This chain uses TRBV5-1 with TRBJ1-4, with TRBD1 identical over 8 bases. Germline V gene lookup returns CDR1 SGHRS and CDR2 YFSETQ. V was clipped by 3 bases and J by 7 bases; unmatched bases: 5. The CDR3 extends over 14 amino acids. The CDR3 nucleotides read TGCGCCAGCAGCTCGGACAGGGCCTCTGAAAAACTGTTTTTT. It codes for CASSSDRASEKLFF.

The V call is TRBV5-6, the J call TRBJ1-2; 7 bases align to TRBD1. This CDR3 comprises 14 residues. Germline V lookup: CDR1 SGHDT, CDR2 YYEEEE. V was pared by 7 bases and J by 0 bases, with 6 bases of the junction left unmatched. The CDR3 loop is CASVKGQTNYGYTF. The CDR3 coding sequence is TGTGCCAGCGTAAAGGGACAGACTAACTATGGCTACACCTTC. The whole variable domain, filled in from reference TRBV5-6 and TRBJ1-2, reads DAGVTQSPTHLIKTRGQQVTLRCSPKSGHDTVSWYQQALGQGPQFIFQYYEEEERQRGNFPDRFSGHQFPNYSSELNVNALLLGDSALYLCASVKGQTNYGYTFGSGTRLTVV.

The rearrangement joins TRBV6-6 to TRBJ1-4; TRBD1 agrees at 8 bases. This CDR3 has 15 amino acids. CDR1 is MNHNY, CDR2 SVGAGI, per germline (reference sequence). V shed 7 bases and J 10 bases; nucleotides not matched to a gene: 14. The CDR3 reads CASNLSGGRVGKLFF. DNA of the CDR3: TGTGCCAGCAATCTATCAGGGGGCCGGGTAGGAAAACTGTTTTTT.

The chain employs TRBV7-9 and TRBJ1-1, with unresolved D. Germline V lookup: CDR1 SEHNR, CDR2 FQNEAQ (reference sequence). The CDR3 consists of 13 residues. V was shortened by 2 bases and J by 5 bases, with 9 bases between the two germline ends. The CDR3 DNA reads TGTGCCAGCAGCTTATTGGCAGTTACTGAAGCTTTCTTT. This encodes CASSLLAVTEAFF.

This chain joins TRBV7-2 and TRBJ2-5; possibly TRBD1 for D (5 bases). Near its end, the DNA agrees better with TRBJ2-7, so the J call may be wrong. Germline V gives CDR1 SGHTA, CDR2 FQGNSA. This CDR3 has 15 residues. The CDR3, as DNA: TGTGCCAGCAGCTGGGGTGGCAGGGATAGCAACGAGCAGTACTTC. This gives the protein CASSWGGRDSNEQYF.

V is TRBV5-1 and J is TRBJ2-1, with D uncertain. The CDR3 has 13 amino acids. V was clipped by 0 bases and J by 5 bases, with 6 bases between them. Germline CDR1 is SGHRS and CDR2 is YFSETQ. The CDR3 nucleotides read TGCGCCAGCAGCTTGGTAACTGACAATGAGCAGTTCTTC. It codes for CASSLVTDNEQFF.

The chain combines TRBV5-1 with TRBJ2-7; 7 bases are a match to TRBD1. This CDR3 has 14 amino acids. Trimming at V came to 0 bases and at J to 7 bases, leaving 7 bases not matched to a gene. Germline CDR1 reads SGHRS; CDR2 reads YFSETQ. The CDR3 bases are TGCGCCAGCAGCTTGGGACAGGGAGAGAGGGAGCAGTACTTC. This gives the protein CASSLGQGEREQYF.

The V and J genes are TRBV27 and TRBJ1-5; D might be TRBD1 (6 bases). This CDR3 region has 15 residues. Germline V gene lookup returns CDR1 MNHEY and CDR2 SMNVEV (reference sequence). V lost 7 bases and J lost 4, with 17 bases in between. For the CDR3, the DNA is TGTGCCAGCAACCCCGCGGGGGCAGCGAATCAGCCCCAGCATTTT. Translation gives CASNPAGAANQPQHF.

This chain links TRBV9 with TRBJ2-7, with TRBD2 matching over 7 bases. Germline-derived CDR1 and CDR2 are SGDLS and YYNGEE. The CDR3 consists of 14 residues. The V gene end was trimmed by 0 bases and the J gene end by 4 bases; junction bases not matched to a gene: 4. CDR3 sequence: CASSVATGGYEQYF. DNA for the CDR3: TGTGCCAGCAGCGTAGCGACGGGAGGATACGAGCAGTACTTC.

V gene TRBV5-8 combines with J gene TRBJ1-2; 7 positions match TRBD1. The CDR3 runs 14 residues. Germline V gene lookup returns CDR1 SGHTS and CDR2 YDEGEE. The V segment lost 4 bases and the J segment 3 bases; nucleotides outside the gene matches: 6. Here the CDR3 DNA reads TGTGCCAGCAGCAGTACCGGGACAGACTATGGCTACACCTTC. It yields the protein CASSSTGTDYGYTF.

The V call is TRBV18, the J call TRBJ2-1; 10 bases map to TRBD2. The CDR3 runs 16 residues. Germline V lookup: CDR1 KGHSH, CDR2 LQKENI. Unmatched junction bases numbered 3, after V lost 0 bases and J lost 4 bases. The CDR3 is CASSPPSSGRYNEQFF. CDR3 DNA sequence: TGTGCCAGCTCACCACCGTCTAGCGGGAGATACAATGAGCAGTTCTTC.

This clone was observed a handful of times. J is TRBJ1-1 and V is TRBV14, with a possible D match to TRBD1 (5 bases). Germline CDR1 and CDR2: SGHDN and FVKESK. The CDR3 contains 14 residues. Trimming took 2 bases from V and 3 from J, leaving 10 bases between them. This chain's CDR3 is CASSQTGFYTEAFF. The DNA for the CDR3 is TGTGCCAGCAGCCAAACAGGCTTTTACACTGAAGCTTTCTTT.

CDR3 DNA sequence: TGTGCCAGCAATGGGCTAGCGGGAGGGCCATCGGTCCACGAGCAGTACTTC. Amino acids: CASNGLAGGPSVHEQYF. The V and J genes are TRBV6-4 and TRBJ2-7; TRBD2 matches at 12 bases. With V trimmed by 7 bases and J by 5 bases, 15 bases remained unmatched. CDR3 size: 17 residues. Germline values: CDR1 MRHNA, CDR2 SNTAGT.

V usage is TRBV5-8 and J usage is TRBJ1-5; 8 nucleotides align to TRBD1. With 1 base clipped from V and 3 bases from J, the junction kept 9 bases outside the gene matches. The CDR3 runs to 17 residues. Germline V gene sequence: CDR1 SGHTS, CDR2 YDEGEE. This chain's CDR3 is CASSLRGAGGTNQPQHF. The CDR3 DNA follows: TGTGCCAGCAGCTTGAGGGGGGCAGGGGGCACCAATCAGCCCCAGCATTTT.

CDR3 sequence reads: CASSLTSGSSQETQYF. The DNA of the CDR3 is TGTGCCAGCAGCCTAACTAGCGGGAGCTCTCAAGAGACCCAGTACTTC. The gene calls are TRBV5-4 and TRBJ2-5; the match to TRBD2 covers 11 bases. V was pared by 4 bases and J by 2 bases, with 7 bases of the junction left unmatched. Looked up from germline, CDR1 is SGHNT and CDR2 is YYREEE (reference sequence). This CDR3 has 16 amino acids. The variable domain in full, with the rest retrieved from reference TRBV5-4 and TRBJ2-5, is ETGVTQSPTHLIKTRGQQVTLRCSSQSGHNTVSWYQQALGQGPQFIFQYYREEENGRGNFPPRFSGLQFPNYSSELNVNALELDDSALYLCASSLTSGSSQETQYFGPGTRLLVL.

This clone appeared a few times. This chain joins TRBV10-2 and TRBJ2-3; 8 nucleotides match TRBD1. The CDR3 has 14 amino acids. V dropped 8 bases and J dropped 2; count of bases not matched to a gene: 6. The V gene's germline CDR1 is WSHSY and CDR2 SAAADI. The CDR3 DNA is TGCGCCAGCGCCGGGACAGGAGCCACAGATACGCAGTATTTT. It is translated as CASAGTGATDTQYF.

The rearrangement joins TRBV2 to TRBJ2-1; TRBD2 matches 13 bases. V gave up 4 bases and J gave up 1 base; unmatched junction bases: 4. CDR1 and CDR2 from the germline V gene are SNHLY and FYNNEI. CDR3 length equals 17 residues. CDR3 residues: CASSGTSGSVSYNEQFF. CDR3 sequence (DNA): TGTGCCAGCAGTGGGACTAGCGGGAGTGTATCCTACAATGAGCAGTTCTTC.

The rearrangement uses TRBV6-1 and TRBJ1-2, with 7 bases that match TRBD1. Germline lookup yields CDR1 MNHNS and CDR2 SASEGT. Trimming at V came to 6 bases and at J to 3 bases, leaving 10 bases not matched to a gene. The CDR3 totals 15 residues. CDR3 DNA: TGTGCCAGCAGGCCCGGGCCGACAGGGCACTATGGCTACACCTTC. It codes for CASRPGPTGHYGYTF.